The rows below give T cell receptor beta chains drawn from one sample of a study of blood T cell repertoires in COVID-19. TCRdb's table, derived via immunoSEQ multiplex PCR, lists solely in-frame clones and lacks some. The table includes tens of thousands of clones, approximately 89% detected once. Sequences were obtained from peripheral blood. The receptors stem from a man in his sixties or seventies with active or convalescent COVID-19. Each CDR3 is given with its conserved first and last residue. The D gene is left open where the match is weak. Size tells how often a clone was seen (once, few, many) or the class of an expanded clone, and some rows leave it out.

clone_size: once; d_call: -; v_call: TRBV4-3; j_call: TRBJ1-6; cdr3_nt: TGCGCCAGCAGCCAAGTTGGAACGAGGGATCGCTCCTATAATTCACCCCTCCACTTT; cdr3_aa: CASSQVGTRDRSYNSPLHF
clone_size: once; d_call: -; v_call: TRBV7-2; j_call: TRBJ1-2; cdr3_nt: TGTGCCAGCAGCTTAGCGAGTCCCTATGGCTACACCTTC; cdr3_aa: CASSLASPYGYTF
clone_size: -; d_call: TRBD2; v_call: TRBV4-1; j_call: TRBJ2-1; cdr3_nt: TGCGCCAGCAGCCAAGTTCTCAAGCGGGGGGGCCGGCAGTTCTTC; cdr3_aa: CASSQVLKRGGRQFF
clone_size: few; d_call: -; v_call: TRBV25-1; j_call: TRBJ1-4; cdr3_nt: TGTGCCAGCAGTGAATTGACAACAACTAATGAAAAACTGTTTTTT; cdr3_aa: CASSELTTTNEKLFF
clone_size: -; d_call: TRBD1; v_call: TRBV2; j_call: TRBJ1-5; cdr3_nt: TGTGCCAGCAGCTCCGGGACAGGGTATCAGCCCCAGCATTTT; cdr3_aa: CASSSGTGYQPQHF
clone_size: -; d_call: TRBD1; v_call: TRBV27; j_call: TRBJ2-1; cdr3_nt: TGTGCCAGCAGTCTTGGACAGGGGGCGTACAATGAGCAGTTCTTC; cdr3_aa: CASSLGQGAYNEQFF
clone_size: -; d_call: TRBD2; v_call: TRBV19; j_call: TRBJ2-1; cdr3_nt: TGTGCCAGTAGTTCCCAGACTAGCGGGGTTACTTCCTACAATGAGCAGTTCTTC; cdr3_aa: CASSSQTSGVTSYNEQFF
clone_size: -; d_call: TRBD1; v_call: TRBV19; j_call: TRBJ1-5; cdr3_nt: TGTGCCAGTAGAACAGGGGATAATCAGCCCCAGCATTTT; cdr3_aa: CASRTGDNQPQHF
clone_size: -; d_call: -; v_call: TRBV4-1; j_call: TRBJ1-4; cdr3_nt: TGCGCCAGCAGCCCCAGACTGGAAGCAACTAATGAAAAACTGTTTTTT; cdr3_aa: CASSPRLEATNEKLFF
clone_size: -; d_call: -; v_call: TRBV19; j_call: TRBJ1-5; cdr3_nt: TGTGCCAGTAGTCCCCCTTACCTAACTAGCAATCAGCCCCAGCATTTT; cdr3_aa: CASSPPYLTSNQPQHF
clone_size: once; d_call: TRBD1; v_call: TRBV4-2; j_call: TRBJ1-2; cdr3_nt: TGTGCCAGCAGCCGACAGGGGGACAACTATGGCTACACCTTC; cdr3_aa: CASSRQGDNYGYTF
clone_size: -; d_call: TRBD2; v_call: TRBV18; j_call: TRBJ2-3; cdr3_nt: TGTGCCAGCCCTTCGAGCGGGGGGATGGCAGATACGCAGTATTTT; cdr3_aa: CASPSSGGMADTQYF
clone_size: -; d_call: -; v_call: TRBV4-2; j_call: TRBJ2-1; cdr3_nt: TGTGCCAGCAGCATAGGAACGGGGGGCGGGGGCGAGCAGTTCTTC; cdr3_aa: CASSIGTGGGGEQFF
clone_size: -; d_call: -; v_call: TRBV5-1; j_call: TRBJ2-1; cdr3_nt: TGCGCCAGCAGCTTAACAGGGAGCTCCTACAATGAGCAGTTCTTC; cdr3_aa: CASSLTGSSYNEQFF
clone_size: once; d_call: TRBD1; v_call: TRBV11-2; j_call: TRBJ2-1; cdr3_nt: TGTGCCAGCAGCTTAAGGGGGCCCTACAATGAGCAGTTCTTC; cdr3_aa: CASSLRGPYNEQFF
clone_size: -; d_call: -; v_call: TRBV12-3/TRBV12-4; j_call: TRBJ1-2; cdr3_nt: TGTGCCAGCAGTTTTCACCCAGGGGCCGGCTACACCTTC; cdr3_aa: CASSFHPGAGYTF
clone_size: once; d_call: TRBD1; v_call: TRBV5-4; j_call: TRBJ1-4; cdr3_nt: TGTGCCAGCAGCGACGGACAGGGCTATACTAATGAAAAACTGTTTTTT; cdr3_aa: CASSDGQGYTNEKLFF
clone_size: -; d_call: -; v_call: TRBV3-1/TRBV3-2; j_call: TRBJ1-1; cdr3_nt: TGTGCCAGCAGCCAAGACGACAGTGAAGCTTTCTTT; cdr3_aa: CASSQDDSEAFF
clone_size: -; d_call: -; v_call: TRBV14; j_call: TRBJ2-1; cdr3_nt: TGTGCCAGCAGCCACCGCGGACTGGGGTACAATGAGCAGTTCTTC; cdr3_aa: CASSHRGLGYNEQFF
clone_size: -; d_call: -; v_call: TRBV10-2; j_call: TRBJ2-5; cdr3_nt: TGCGCCAGCAGTGCGGACCAAGAGACCCAGTACTTC; cdr3_aa: CASSADQETQYF
clone_size: -; d_call: TRBD1; v_call: TRBV7-8; j_call: TRBJ2-7; cdr3_nt: TGTGCCAGCAGCAGCCCAGGGGGCGCGGACGAGCAGTACTTC; cdr3_aa: CASSSPGGADEQYF
clone_size: -; d_call: -; v_call: TRBV3-1/TRBV3-2; j_call: TRBJ2-3; cdr3_nt: TGTGCCAGCAGGGGGGGTAATACGCAGTATTTT; cdr3_aa: CASRGGNTQYF
clone_size: few; d_call: -; v_call: TRBV9; j_call: TRBJ1-2; cdr3_nt: TGTGCCAGCAGCGACGGGATACGCTATGGCTACACCTTC; cdr3_aa: CASSDGIRYGYTF
clone_size: once; d_call: -; v_call: TRBV11-2; j_call: TRBJ2-2; cdr3_nt: TGTGCCGGGGGGAGCCTCACCGGGGAGCTGTTTTTT; cdr3_aa: CAGGSLTGELFF
clone_size: medium-sized; d_call: -; v_call: TRBV3-1/TRBV3-2; j_call: TRBJ1-3; cdr3_nt: TGTGCCAGCAGCCAAGATAGAGAACTCTCTGGAAACACCATATATTTT; cdr3_aa: CASSQDRELSGNTIYF
clone_size: -; d_call: TRBD1; v_call: TRBV4-3; j_call: TRBJ2-2; cdr3_nt: TGCGCCAGCAGCCAAGATATATTCGGACAGGGTCGAACCGGGGAGCTGTTTTTT; cdr3_aa: CASSQDIFGQGRTGELFF
clone_size: -; d_call: TRBD2; v_call: TRBV9; j_call: TRBJ2-7; cdr3_nt: TGTGCCAGCAGCTGGGGGAGGGGAAGCCACGAGCAGTACTTC; cdr3_aa: CASSWGRGSHEQYF